The following is a TCR beta chain sequence with its context. Its antigen is unidentified. Prepared TCR beta cDNA libraries contained unique molecular identifiers. Between 1 and 10 million T cells gave rise to around 500,000 cDNA molecules. Each CDR3 protein gets one entry after TCRdb re-called the PCR reads with MiXCR. The sample has roughly 430,000 distinct CDR3 sequences, approximately 39% seen once. The source of the sample is a study of post-analysis software for immune sequencing data. Study-wide results and limits: Patients used several TRBV segments, including TRBV5-6, TRBV5-1 and TRBV20-1, more often than controls. Batch-matched samples strongly co-clustered by F measure. Controls' normalized Chao1 diversity significantly exceeded that of multiple sclerosis patients.

The CDR3 is 15 residues long. The V and J ends lost 4 bases and 5 bases respectively, with 18 bases between them. Germline CDR1 reads SGHRS; CDR2 reads YFSETQ. This receptor was identified in a girl aged 2-10 years with multiple sclerosis. Sample: blood. The chain couples TRBV5-1 to TRBJ1-1; D may be TRBD1 (5 bases). The CDR3 region has the DNA TGCGCCAGCAGCCCCTTCTGGGCAGGGTTGACTGAAGCTTTCTTT. Its protein is CASSPFWAGLTEAFF.